The 2 T cell receptor beta chains below come from one sample, sequenced in a study of CD8 T cells in ankylosing spondylitis. TCRdb passed the 5' RACE reads through MiXCR, listing each CDR3 protein once. The sample includes 250,000 or so distinct CDR3 sequences, 18% of them seen just once. Sequenced: blood, either unsorted or a sorted T cell fraction (not recorded which). The receptors come from a male donor with ankylosing spondylitis or in good health (not recorded which).

The V and J genes are TRBV7-8 and TRBJ2-7, with D unresolved. There are 13 residues in the CDR3. Germline-derived CDR1 and CDR2 are SGHVS and FQNEAQ. With 4 bases removed from V and 6 bases from J, the gap between germline ends came to 13 bases. Written as DNA, the CDR3 is TGTGCCAGCAGCTCGCTTCTCCGCGCCGAGCAGTACTTC. This gives the protein CASSSLLRAEQYF.

There are a few counts of this clonotype. This chain uses TRBV28 with TRBJ2-2; TRBD1 aligns across 8 bases. From germline, CDR1 is MDHEN and CDR2 SYDVKM. The junction had 5 bases not matched to a gene; V was cut back by 5 bases and J by 3 bases. The CDR3 spans 15 residues. The CDR3: CASSLQGAYTGELFF. CDR3 nucleotide sequence: TGTGCCAGCAGTCTTCAGGGGGCGTACACCGGGGAGCTGTTTTTT.